Listed here are 28 T cell receptor beta chains from one sample, sequenced in a study of regulatory T cells in long-lasting Graves disease. Time point defined: newly diagnosed GD, antithyroid drugs for less than 3 months. PBMCs were the source of the RNA used for TCR sequencing. Relying on iRepertoire HTBI primers and Arm-PCR of CDR3 regions, the team built TCR beta libraries. Using its own MiXCR run on the multiplex PCR reads, TCRdb lists one record per CDR3 protein. Of 250,000 to 400,000 distinct CDR3 sequences listed, 15% to 20% are singletons. Source: peripheral blood mononuclear cells (PBMCs), taken at new diagnosis, from a patient treated with antithyroid drugs. The receptors derive from a female donor with Graves disease.

This clonotype came up many times. The J gene is TRBJ2-7, the V gene TRBV20-1; 15 bases align to TRBD2. V was clipped by 5 bases and J by 0 bases; unmatched bases: 8. Germline lookup yields CDR1 DFQATT and CDR2 SNEGSKA (reference sequence). The CDR3 has 17 residues. The CDR3 loop reads CSAPGLAGGRSSYEQYF. CDR3 bases: TGCAGTGCTCCGGGACTAGCGGGAGGTCGTAGCTCCTACGAGCAGTACTTC.

This chain links TRBV11-2 with TRBJ2-5, with 7 bases matching TRBD2. The V and J ends lost 6 bases and 2 bases, in that order; junction bases with no gene match: 6. Germline loops: CDR1 SGHAT, CDR2 FQNNGV. The length of the CDR3 is 14 residues. The chain's CDR3 is CASRPSGGQETQYF. The CDR3 region has the DNA TGTGCCAGCAGACCGTCGGGGGGACAAGAGACCCAGTACTTC.

Regarding this clonotype: This sequence may be a read error, since a much larger clone differs from it by one base. No conserved phenylalanine or tryptophan is present at the end of the CDR3, so a read error is the likely explanation. The chain uses TRBV12-3 or TRBV12-4 and TRBJ2-7; either TRBD1 or TRBD2 may supply D (5 bases each). V was trimmed by 4 bases and J by 0 bases, leaving 7 bases between them. The CDR3 extends over 13 amino acids. CDR3 loop: CASSWGSSYEQYS. DNA for the CDR3: TGTGCCAGCAGTTGGGGGTCCTCCTACGAGCAGTACTCC.

This clonotype was seen at least ten times. This rearrangement joins TRBV29-1 to TRBJ2-1; TRBD2 aligns across 9 bases. This CDR3 comprises 14 residues. Germline CDR1 reads SQVTM; CDR2 reads ANQGSEA. Germline trimming cut 6 bases from V and 4 bases from J; bases unmatched to any gene: 7. In DNA, the CDR3 is TGCAGCGTGAAGAAGCGGGAGGCGTACAATGAGCAGTTCTTC. This translates into CSVKKREAYNEQFF.

V usage is TRBV4-1 and J usage is TRBJ1-2; D remains unclear. The CDR3 runs 15 residues. The germline V gene encodes CDR1 MGHRA and CDR2 YSYEKL. Trimming shortened V by 0 bases and J by 3 bases, and 11 bases separated the two germline ends. CDR3 DNA sequence: TGCGCCAGCAGCCAAGATTGGAATTTTGACTATGGCTACACCTTC. Translating it yields CASSQDWNFDYGYTF.

This clonotype was observed at least ten times. The rearrangement links TRBV28 to TRBJ2-3; D is ambiguous. The CDR3 extends over 12 amino acids. Trimming removed 10 bases at V and 6 bases at J, with 14 bases between. Germline CDR1 MDHEN, CDR2 SYDVKM. The CDR3 DNA is TGTGCCACCAAGGGAATCGACGATACGCAGTATTTT. Its translation is CATKGIDDTQYF.

The rearrangement joins TRBV2 to TRBJ1-5, with D unclear. The germline CDR1 and CDR2 sequences are SNHLY and FYNNEI. Trimming cost V 3 bases and J 3 bases, with 9 bases left between them. CDR3 length: 14 amino acids. The CDR3 reads CASSDGRPNQPQHF. The DNA of the CDR3 is TGTGCCAGCAGTGATGGCAGGCCCAATCAGCCCCAGCATTTT.

The chain recombines TRBV6-1 with TRBJ1-5; D gene ambiguous. The germline CDR1 and CDR2 sequences are MNHNS and SASEGT. Trimming left V 5 bases short and J 4 bases short, with 15 bases between. This CDR3 contains 15 residues. The CDR3 nucleotides are TGTGCCAGCAGTCACGAGGACGGAGGAAATCAGCCCCAGCATTTT. It translates to CASSHEDGGNQPQHF.

This clonotype was counted only a few times. This chain uses TRBV4-1 with TRBJ2-5, with 8 positions matching TRBD2. This CDR3 contains 16 residues. V trimming: 1 base; J trimming: 5 bases; junction bases outside the gene matches: 9. Germline V gene sequence: CDR1 MGHRA, CDR2 YSYEKL. CDR3 coding DNA: TGCGCCAGCAGCCAAGGAGAGGCGGGAGGTTGGGAGACCCAGTACTTC. As protein: CASSQGEAGGWETQYF.

This clonotype was seen repeatedly, ten times or more. This chain links TRBV28 with TRBJ2-5; 10 positions agree with TRBD1. CDR3 length: 14 residues. Germline-derived CDR1 and CDR2 are MDHEN and SYDVKM. J was trimmed by 5 bases and V by 2 bases; bases with no gene match: 2. The CDR3 DNA reads as TGTGCCAGCAGTTTACAGGGACAGGGGGAGACCCAGTACTTC. Amino acid sequence: CASSLQGQGETQYF.

This clonotype was seen ten or more times. The chain recombines TRBV19 with TRBJ2-7; 10 positions agree with TRBD2. This CDR3 spans 15 amino acids. The V and J ends lost 5 bases and 2 bases, in that order; junction bases with no gene match: 6. Germline CDR1 and CDR2: LNHDA and SQIVND (reference sequence). This CDR3 reads CASSPSSGGTYEQYF. CDR3 sequence (DNA): TGTGCCAGTAGTCCCAGTAGCGGGGGGACCTACGAGCAGTACTTC.

This clonotype was counted many times. V and J are TRBV11-3 and TRBJ1-1, with D unclear. Per the germline V gene, CDR1 is SGHNT and CDR2 is YENEEA. Trimming shortened V by 5 bases and J by 0 bases, and 10 bases separated the two germline ends. CDR3 length: 14 amino acids. The CDR3 protein is CASSVTGMNTEAFF. DNA of the CDR3: TGTGCCAGCAGCGTAACCGGGATGAACACTGAAGCTTTCTTT.

This clonotype was seen repeatedly, ten times or more. The chain combines TRBV12-3 or TRBV12-4 with TRBJ2-3; 7 bases agree with TRBD2. Losses at the gene ends were 6 bases for V and 0 bases for J; bases not matched to a gene: 3. The CDR3 length is 14 residues. The CDR3 bases are TGTGCCAGCAGAACTAGCGCTAGCACAGATACGCAGTATTTT. Protein product: CASRTSASTDTQYF.

This chain uses TRBV12-3 or TRBV12-4 with TRBJ2-7; TRBD1 matches at 10 bases. CDR3 length equals 15 residues. The junction had 11 bases not matched to a gene; V was cut back by 5 bases and J by 7 bases. CDR3 bases: TGTGCCAGCAGTACAACCGGGACAGGGGAGTGGGAGCAGTACTTC. It translates to CASSTTGTGEWEQYF.

The genes are TRBV15 and TRBJ1-2, with D hard to call. Trimming removed 4 bases from V and 8 bases from J, with 20 bases in between. The CDR3 consists of 15 residues. Germline lookup yields CDR1 LNHNV and CDR2 YYDKDF (reference sequence). CDR3: CATSKDGLGGDGYTF. The CDR3 DNA is TGTGCCACCAGCAAGGACGGCCTGGGTGGAGACGGCTACACCTTC.

This chain connects TRBV7-3 to TRBJ1-2, with D possibly matching TRBD1 (5 bases). Germline CDR1 is SGHTA and CDR2 is FQGTGA. V dropped 5 bases and J dropped 3 bases, with 13 bases sitting between them. This CDR3 region has 14 residues. CDR3 coding DNA: TGTGCCAGCAGCCCGCTAGGGGAGGACTATGGCTACACCTTC. It yields the protein CASSPLGEDYGYTF. The full variable domain, completed using reference TRBV7-3 and TRBJ1-2, is GAGVSQTPSNKVTEKGKYVELRCDPISGHTALYWYRQSLGQGPEFLIYFQGTGAADDSGLPNDRFFAVRPEGSVSTLKIQRTERGDSAVYLCASSPLGEDYGYTFGSGTRLTVV.

This clonotype was seen only a few times. This chain connects TRBV6-5 to TRBJ1-5; tentative D call: TRBD1 (5 bases). The CDR3 is 15 residues long. Trimming stripped 2 bases from V and 6 bases from J, with 14 bases between. Per germline, CDR1 MNHEY and CDR2 SVGAGI. CDR3 bases: TGTGCCAGCAGTTACGGGAACCAGGGTGCTCAGCCCCAGCATTTT. Translated, it gives CASSYGNQGAQPQHF.

This clonotype was seen ten or more times. This rearrangement joins TRBV19 to TRBJ1-2, with TRBD1 as a possible D gene (6 bases). CDR3 size: 17 residues. Looked up from germline, CDR1 is LNHDA and CDR2 is SQIVND (reference sequence). V was trimmed by 7 bases and J by 4 bases, leaving 25 bases between them. CDR3 sequence reads: CASTKGMDGGLGYGYTF. The CDR3 DNA sequence: TGTGCCAGTACTAAGGGAATGGATGGGGGGCTAGGCTATGGCTACACCTTC.

This clonotype was picked up many times. The V call is TRBV30, the J call TRBJ1-2; D is unresolved. Germline V CDR1 and CDR2: GTSNPN, SVGIG (reference sequence). V was clipped by 4 bases and J by 8 bases, with 8 bases between them. The CDR3 extends over 10 amino acids. CDR3 DNA sequence: TGTGCCTGGAATTACGGCGGCTACACCTTC. Its protein is CAWNYGGYTF.

The chain joins TRBV7-9 to TRBJ1-3; 7 nucleotides match TRBD1. Germline V CDR1 and CDR2: SEHNR, FQNEAQ (reference sequence). Trimming at V came to 3 bases and at J to 3 bases, leaving 5 bases not matched to a gene. The CDR3 extends over 15 amino acids. CDR3 amino acids: CASSFQWDSGNTIYF. CDR3 DNA: TGTGCCAGCAGCTTCCAATGGGACAGTGGAAACACCATATATTTT.

This clonotype was found many times. This chain links TRBV12-3 or TRBV12-4 with TRBJ1-6; D is undetermined. Deletions cut 5 bases from V and 7 bases from J, with 21 bases between. This CDR3 has 17 amino acids. For the CDR3, the DNA is TGTGCCAGCAGTCCCGGTTCCGGGAATCAGAGGAATTCACCCCTCCACTTT. Its translation is CASSPGSGNQRNSPLHF.

Details on this clonotype: This may be a read error, as it is one base from a much larger clone. The genes are TRBV7-2 and TRBJ1-1; 9 nucleotides align to TRBD1. The CDR3 contains 17 residues. Germline CDR1 and CDR2: SGHTA and FQGNSA. J gave up 1 base and V 4 bases, and 10 bases lay outside the gene matches. Here the CDR3 reads CASSSGQGLRENTEAFF. For the CDR3, the DNA is TGTGCCAGCAGCTCGGGACAGGGCCTACGGGAGAACACTGAAGCTTTCTTT.

This clonotype has a count of ten or more. This chain links TRBV6-1 with TRBJ2-2; D not resolved. V was clipped by 7 bases and J by 3 bases, with 9 bases between them. Germline lookup yields CDR1 MNHNS and CDR2 SASEGT. This CDR3 is 13 amino acids long. CDR3 residues: CASIRGYTGELFF. The DNA of the CDR3 is TGTGCCAGCATCCGTGGCTACACCGGGGAGCTGTTTTTT.

V is TRBV4-2 and J is TRBJ2-2; D unclear. The V end lost 0 bases, the J end lost 5 bases, and 10 bases lay between the germline ends. The CDR3 spans 15 residues. Germline CDR1 LGHNA, CDR2 YNFKEQ. CDR3: CASSQDVALTGELFF. CDR3 DNA: TGTGCCAGCAGCCAAGATGTAGCCCTTACCGGGGAGCTGTTTTTT.

This clonotype was counted ten times or more. The rearrangement uses TRBV2 and TRBJ1-1; D remains unclear. CDR1 and CDR2 from the germline V gene are SNHLY and FYNNEI. CDR3 length: 14 residues. With 4 bases removed from V and 6 bases from J, the gap between germline ends came to 15 bases. CDR3 nucleotide sequence: TGTGCCAGCAGTGTTGACGGGCCGAGGGCTGAAGCTTTCTTT. As protein: CASSVDGPRAEAFF.

This clonotype was detected ten times or more. The chain couples TRBV2 to TRBJ1-4, with D perhaps matching TRBD1 (5 bases). The length of the CDR3 is 15 residues. In germline, CDR1 is SNHLY, CDR2 FYNNEI. V dropped 5 bases and J dropped 0 bases, with 10 bases sitting between them. Here the CDR3 reads CASSSDSATNEKLFF. The CDR3 DNA is TGTGCCAGCAGTTCCGACAGTGCAACTAATGAAAAACTGTTTTTT.

This clonotype came up many times. V is TRBV7-9 and J is TRBJ2-7, with unresolved D. V lost 3 bases and J lost 5, with 11 bases in between. The CDR3 has 13 residues. The V gene's germline CDR1 is SEHNR and CDR2 FQNEAQ (reference sequence). DNA of the CDR3: TGTGCCAGCAGCTTCCTCTCTATGGACGAGCAGTACTTC. Protein: CASSFLSMDEQYF.

The J gene is TRBJ1-2, the V gene TRBV12-3 or TRBV12-4; 7 bases match TRBD1. The CDR3 loop spans 15 amino acids. V shed 2 bases and J 1 base; nucleotides not matched to a gene: 4. This CDR3 reads CASSLPRGINYGYTF. The CDR3 coding sequence is TGTGCCAGCAGTTTACCCAGGGGGATTAACTATGGCTACACCTTC.